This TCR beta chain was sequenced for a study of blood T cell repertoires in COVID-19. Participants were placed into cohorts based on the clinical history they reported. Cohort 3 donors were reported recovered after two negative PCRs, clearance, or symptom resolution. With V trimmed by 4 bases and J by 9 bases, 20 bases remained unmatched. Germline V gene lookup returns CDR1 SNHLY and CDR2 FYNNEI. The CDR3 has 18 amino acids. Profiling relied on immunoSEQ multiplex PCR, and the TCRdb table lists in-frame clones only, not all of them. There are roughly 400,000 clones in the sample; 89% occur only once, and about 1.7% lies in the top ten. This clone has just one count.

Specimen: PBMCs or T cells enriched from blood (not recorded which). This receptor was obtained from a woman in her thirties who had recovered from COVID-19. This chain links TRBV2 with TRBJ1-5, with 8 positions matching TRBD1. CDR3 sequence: CASSATGQGLVYKSPQHF. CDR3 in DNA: TGTGCCAGCAGTGCTACCGGACAGGGATTAGTATACAAATCGCCCCAGCATTTT.